This T cell receptor beta chain was captured by sequencing in a study of chemoradiotherapy in HPV16-positive cancers. This CDR3 has 14 residues. V lost 11 bases and J lost 2; bases outside the gene matches: 11. Looked up from germline, CDR1 is MNHNS and CDR2 is SASEGT. Generated by immunoSEQ multiplex PCR, the TCRdb table keeps only in-frame clones and is missing some. The data contain approximately 30,000 clones, roughly 92% of them singletons. The chain has TRBV6-1 and TRBJ1-2, with 7 bases fitting TRBD1. This TCR came from a human donor with HPV-associated anogenital cancer. The starting material was blood, obtained from a patient who underwent chemoradiotherapy. The CDR3 is CASRQGRKNYGYTF. CDR3 DNA: TGTGCCTCCCGACAGGGACGCAAAAACTATGGCTACACCTTC.